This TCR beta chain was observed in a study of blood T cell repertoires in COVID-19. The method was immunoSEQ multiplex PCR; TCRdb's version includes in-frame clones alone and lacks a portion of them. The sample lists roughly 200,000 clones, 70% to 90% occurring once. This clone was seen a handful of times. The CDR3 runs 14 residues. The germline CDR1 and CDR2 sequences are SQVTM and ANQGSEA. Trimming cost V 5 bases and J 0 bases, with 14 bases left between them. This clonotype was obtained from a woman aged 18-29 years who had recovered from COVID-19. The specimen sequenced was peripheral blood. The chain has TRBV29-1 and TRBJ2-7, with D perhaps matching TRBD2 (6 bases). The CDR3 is CSVTGAHYSYEQYF. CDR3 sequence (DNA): TGCAGCGTTACGGGAGCCCATTACTCCTACGAGCAGTACTTC.